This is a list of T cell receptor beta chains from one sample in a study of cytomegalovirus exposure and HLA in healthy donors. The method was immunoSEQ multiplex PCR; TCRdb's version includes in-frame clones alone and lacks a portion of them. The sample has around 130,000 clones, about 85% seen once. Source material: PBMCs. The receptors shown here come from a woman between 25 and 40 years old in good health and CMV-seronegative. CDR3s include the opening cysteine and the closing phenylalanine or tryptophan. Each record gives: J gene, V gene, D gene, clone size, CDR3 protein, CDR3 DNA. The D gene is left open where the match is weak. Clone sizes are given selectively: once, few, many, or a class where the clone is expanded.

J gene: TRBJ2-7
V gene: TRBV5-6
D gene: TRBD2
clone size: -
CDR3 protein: CASSLERTSGNSPHRQYF
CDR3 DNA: TGTGCCAGCAGCTTGGAAAGGACTAGCGGAAATTCACCACATCGGCAGTACTTC

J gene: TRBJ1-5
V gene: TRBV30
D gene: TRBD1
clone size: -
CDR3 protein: CAWSSRGQGYSNQPQHF
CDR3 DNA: TGTGCCTGGAGCTCGAGGGGACAGGGGTATAGCAATCAGCCCCAGCATTTT

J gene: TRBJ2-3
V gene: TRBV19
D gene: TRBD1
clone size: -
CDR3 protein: CASSGRTGRDTQYF
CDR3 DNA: TGTGCCAGTAGTGGAAGGACAGGGCGAGATACGCAGTATTTT

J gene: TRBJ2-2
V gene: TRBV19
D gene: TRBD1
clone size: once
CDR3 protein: CASSIGQGRSTGELFF
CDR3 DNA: TGTGCCAGTAGTATCGGACAGGGGCGAAGCACCGGGGAGCTGTTTTTT

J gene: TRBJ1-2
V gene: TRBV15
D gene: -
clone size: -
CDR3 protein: CATSRGRTGGYTF
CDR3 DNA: TGTGCCACCAGCAGAGGGAGAACGGGTGGCTACACCTTC

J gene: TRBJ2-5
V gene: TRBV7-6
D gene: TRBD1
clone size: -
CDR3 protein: CASSSGQEETQYF
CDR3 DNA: TGTGCCAGCAGCTCCGGACAGGAAGAGACCCAGTACTTC

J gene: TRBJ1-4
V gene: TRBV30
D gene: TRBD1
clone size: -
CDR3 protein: CAWGQTGREKLFF
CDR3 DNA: TGTGCCTGGGGGCAGACAGGGAGAGAAAAACTGTTTTTT

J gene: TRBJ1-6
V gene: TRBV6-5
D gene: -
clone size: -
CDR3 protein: CASSYSVGDHSPLHF
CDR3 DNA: TGTGCCAGCAGTTATTCGGTAGGGGATCACTCACCCCTCCACTTT

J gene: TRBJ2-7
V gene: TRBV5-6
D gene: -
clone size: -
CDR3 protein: CASSFGGIYEQYF
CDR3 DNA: TGTGCCAGCAGCTTTGGGGGGATCTACGAGCAGTACTTC

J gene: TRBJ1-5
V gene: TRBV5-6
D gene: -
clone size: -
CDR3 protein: CASSLDRVGNQPQHF
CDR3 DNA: TGTGCCAGCAGCTTGGACAGGGTCGGCAATCAGCCCCAGCATTTT

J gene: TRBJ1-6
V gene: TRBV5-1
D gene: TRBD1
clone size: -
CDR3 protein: CASRPAYRGGSPLHF
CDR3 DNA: TGCGCCAGCAGGCCCGCTTACAGGGGGGGATCACCCCTCCACTTT

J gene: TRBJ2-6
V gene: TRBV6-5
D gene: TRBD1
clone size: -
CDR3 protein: CASRRQGSGANVLTF
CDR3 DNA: TGTGCCAGCAGGCGACAGGGCTCTGGGGCCAACGTCCTGACTTTC